The 15 T cell receptor beta chains listed next were all sequenced from one sample in a study of T cells after yellow fever vaccination. TCRdb re-derived calls from the 5' RACE reads in MiXCR, one entry per CDR3 protein. The table lists just under 600,000 distinct CDR3 sequences, 13% of them singletons, with around 15% in the top ten. The specimen comprised PBMCs, sampled on the day of the yellow fever booster vaccination. These receptors originate from a man aged 25 to 40 who received the YFV17D yellow fever vaccine.

This clonotype was seen a few times. The CDR3 DNA reads TGTGCCAGCATGAGCGGGAGAACAGATACGCAGTATTTT. This encodes CASMSGRTDTQYF. The chain combines TRBV6-1 with TRBJ2-3; 8 nucleotides align to TRBD2. The CDR3 contains 13 residues. V lost 7 bases, J lost 3 bases, and 3 bases stayed unmatched. Germline CDR1 and CDR2: MNHNS and SASEGT.

This clonotype occurred a few times. The chain is built from TRBV7-2 and TRBJ2-2, with TRBD1 matching over 7 bases. The CDR3 consists of 14 residues. With V trimmed by 7 bases and J by 3 bases, 5 bases remained unmatched. Looked up from germline, CDR1 is SGHTA and CDR2 is FQGNSA. This CDR3 is CASKLQGYTGELFF. The CDR3 region has the DNA TGTGCCAGCAAATTACAGGGGTACACCGGGGAGCTGTTTTTT.

This clonotype showed up just a few times. The rearrangement joins TRBV20-1 to TRBJ2-1, with a possible D match to TRBD2 (6 bases). The germline V and J ends were trimmed by 6 bases and 5 bases, with 14 bases remaining between them. Germline CDR1 is DFQATT and CDR2 is SNEGSKA (reference sequence). The length of the CDR3 is 13 residues. The CDR3 region is CSASRLANNEQFF. CDR3 DNA sequence: TGCAGTGCCAGTAGGCTAGCGAACAATGAGCAGTTCTTC.

This chain links TRBV21-1 with TRBJ1-1; the tabulated D call, TRBD1, remains unverified against the DNA. TRBV21-1 constitutes a pseudogene. This CDR3 is 15 amino acids long. CDR3 sequence: CASSPWAEQSTEAFF. CDR3 in DNA: TGTGCCAGCAGCCCCTGGGCTGAACAGTCCACTGAAGCTTTCTTT.

Only a few counts were recorded for this clonotype. The chain has TRBV5-5 and TRBJ2-5; D may match TRBD1 or TRBD2 (6 bases each). Deletions cut 2 bases from V and 5 bases from J, with 16 bases between. This CDR3 is 15 amino acids long. In germline, CDR1 is SGHKS, CDR2 YYEKEE (reference sequence). Here the CDR3 reads CASSFNGGRRETQYF. The CDR3 DNA follows: TGTGCCAGCAGCTTTAATGGGGGGCGCCGGGAGACCCAGTACTTC.

The CDR3 DNA is TGCAGCGTTGAAGCCCCGGGGGGCCCCTATGGCTACACCTTC. Encoded protein: CSVEAPGGPYGYTF. The chain links TRBV29-1 to TRBJ1-2, with D possibly TRBD1 on 6 matching bases. CDR3 length equals 14 residues. V was pared by 1 base and J by 4 bases, with 13 bases between. The germline V gene encodes CDR1 SQVTM and CDR2 ANQGSEA.

This clonotype was seen a handful of times. The rearrangement links TRBV28 to TRBJ2-4, with 7 bases that match TRBD1. Looked up from germline, CDR1 is MDHEN and CDR2 is SYDVKM. CDR3 length: 14 amino acids. Trimming at V came to 10 bases and at J to 3 bases, leaving 9 bases not matched to a gene. Here the CDR3 DNA reads TGTGCCACCCGACAGGGTGGGGTCAAAAACATTCAGTACTTC. It is translated as CATRQGGVKNIQYF.

The table lists this clonotype with many counts. The chain combines TRBV12-3 or TRBV12-4 with TRBJ1-2; possibly TRBD1 for D (6 bases). The CDR3 has 16 amino acids. Deletions cut 7 bases from V and 2 bases from J, with 20 bases between. CDR3 nucleotides: TGTGCCAGCAACATTGGGACAACCCCTCGAAACTATGGCTACACCTTC. This encodes CASNIGTTPRNYGYTF.

The rearrangement uses TRBV5-1 and TRBJ2-5, with D perhaps TRBD2 (5 bases). V lost 4 bases to trimming and J lost 5 bases, with 12 bases between them. CDR1 and CDR2 (germline): SGHRS, YFSETQ. The CDR3 loop spans 13 amino acids. This CDR3 is CASSEGSRETQYF. CDR3 nucleotides: TGCGCCAGCAGCGAGGGTAGTCGGGAGACCCAGTACTTC.

This clonotype has a count of ten or more. This chain connects TRBV20-1 to TRBJ2-3; 10 nucleotides align to TRBD2. From germline, CDR1 is DFQATT and CDR2 SNEGSKA (reference sequence). V trimming: 3 bases; J trimming: 4 bases; junction bases outside the gene matches: 1. CDR3 length equals 13 residues. CDR3 sequence: CSARLAGADTQYF. CDR3 nucleotides: TGCAGTGCTAGGCTAGCGGGAGCAGATACGCAGTATTTT.

A note on this clonotype: A much larger clone differs by one base, so this may be a read error. The gene calls are TRBV20-1 and TRBJ1-4; D remains unclear. This CDR3 is built from 11 residues. Germline V gives CDR1 DFQATT, CDR2 SNEGSKA (reference sequence). V dropped 3 bases and J dropped 16 bases, with 15 bases sitting between them. CDR3 DNA sequence: TGCAGTGCTAGGGCCGGGTCCAGACGGTTTTTT. It codes for CSARAGSRRFF.

This clonotype was detected only a few times. The chain has TRBV4-1 and TRBJ2-2, with 7 bases matching TRBD2. V was pared by 3 bases and J by 2 bases, with 9 bases of the junction left unmatched. CDR3 size: 17 residues. Germline V gene sequence: CDR1 MGHRA, CDR2 YSYEKL. The CDR3 coding sequence is TGCGCCAGCAGCCAGCTGGACATGGGACTAAACACCGGGGAGCTGTTTTTT. Translation gives CASSQLDMGLNTGELFF.

This chain connects TRBV15 to TRBJ2-3, with 8 nucleotides matching TRBD2. V trimming: 0 bases; J trimming: 0 bases; junction bases outside the gene matches: 8. This CDR3 is built from 18 residues. The germline V gene encodes CDR1 LNHNV and CDR2 YYDKDF (reference sequence). CDR3 in DNA: TGTGCCACCAGCAGAGAACCTGGGGCTAGCGGGAGCACAGATACGCAGTATTTT. Protein sequence: CATSREPGASGSTDTQYF.

The gene calls are TRBV6-2 or TRBV6-3 and TRBJ2-1, with 15 bases aligning to TRBD2. From germline, CDR1 is MNHEY and CDR2 SVGEGT. V lost 3 bases and J lost 8; bases outside the gene matches: 5. The CDR3 runs to 16 residues. The CDR3 DNA reads as TGTGCCAGCAGTTATGGACTAGCGGGAGGGTACGATGAGCAGTTCTTC. Protein product: CASSYGLAGGYDEQFF.

The genes are TRBV7-2 and TRBJ2-2, with a possible D match to TRBD1 (6 bases). The CDR3 has 16 amino acids. V lost 4 bases, J lost 3 bases, and 15 bases lay in between. Looked up from germline, CDR1 is SGHTA and CDR2 is FQGNSA. Written as DNA, the CDR3 is TGTGCCAGCAGCTCCCGGCAGGGGCCGTACACCGGGGAGCTGTTTTTT. It specifies CASSSRQGPYTGELFF.